This T cell receptor (beta chain) was sequenced for a study of Graves' ophthalmopathy and Graves' hyperthyroidism. This clonotype has at least ten counts. Germline V gene data show CDR1 as MNHNS and CDR2 as SASEGT. The CDR3 has 15 residues. Trimming shortened V by 1 base and J by 5 bases, and 14 bases separated the two germline ends. CDR3 regions of TCR beta were amplified from RNA transcripts. Scientists carried out first-round RT-PCR using HTBI primers and then a second-round multiplex PCR. MiXCR was run by TCRdb on the multiplex PCR reads, yielding one entry per CDR3 protein. This table holds about 380,000 distinct CDR3 sequences, 15% found once.

The receptor comes from a woman younger than 35 with stable Graves' hyperthyroidism. The specimen sequenced was peripheral blood. The chain employs TRBV6-1 and TRBJ2-5; a weak D match, TRBD2 (7 bases). CDR3 DNA: TGTGCCAGCAGTGAAGACGGGGGGCCTAGGGAGACCCAGTACTTC. Translation: CASSEDGGPRETQYF.